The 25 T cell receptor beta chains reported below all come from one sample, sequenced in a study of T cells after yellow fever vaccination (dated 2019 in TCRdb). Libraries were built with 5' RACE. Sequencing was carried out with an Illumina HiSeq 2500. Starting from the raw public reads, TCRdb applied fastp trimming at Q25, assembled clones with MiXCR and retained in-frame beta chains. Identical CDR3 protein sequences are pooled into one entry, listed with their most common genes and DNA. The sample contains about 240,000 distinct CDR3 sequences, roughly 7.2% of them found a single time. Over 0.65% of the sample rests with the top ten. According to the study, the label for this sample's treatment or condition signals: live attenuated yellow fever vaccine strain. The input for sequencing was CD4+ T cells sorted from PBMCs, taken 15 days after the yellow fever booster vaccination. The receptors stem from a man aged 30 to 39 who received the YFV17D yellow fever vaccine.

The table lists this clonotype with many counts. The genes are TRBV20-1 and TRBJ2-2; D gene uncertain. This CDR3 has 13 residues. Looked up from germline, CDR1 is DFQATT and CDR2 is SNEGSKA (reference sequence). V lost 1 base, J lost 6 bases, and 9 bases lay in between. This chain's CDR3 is CSARGIVAGELFF. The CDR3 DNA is TGCAGTGCTAGAGGTATCGTAGCCGGGGAGCTGTTTTTT.

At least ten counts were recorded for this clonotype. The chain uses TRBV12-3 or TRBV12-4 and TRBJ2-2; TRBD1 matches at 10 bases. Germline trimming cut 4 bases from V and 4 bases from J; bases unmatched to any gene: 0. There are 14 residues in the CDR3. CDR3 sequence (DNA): TGTGCCAGCAGTTGGACAGGGGGCACCGGGGAGCTGTTTTTT. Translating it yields CASSWTGGTGELFF.

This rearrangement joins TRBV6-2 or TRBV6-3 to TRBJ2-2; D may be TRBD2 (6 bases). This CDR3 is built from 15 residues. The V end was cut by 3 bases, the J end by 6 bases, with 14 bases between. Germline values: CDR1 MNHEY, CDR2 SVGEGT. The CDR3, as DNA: TGTGCCAGCAGTTATCGGAGGGGAGAGTCCGGGGAGCTGTTTTTT. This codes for CASSYRRGESGELFF.

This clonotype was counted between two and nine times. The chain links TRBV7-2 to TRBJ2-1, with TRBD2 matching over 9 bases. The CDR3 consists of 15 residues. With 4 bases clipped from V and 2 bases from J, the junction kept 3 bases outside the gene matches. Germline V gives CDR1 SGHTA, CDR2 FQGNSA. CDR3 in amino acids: CASSSAGGPYNEQFF. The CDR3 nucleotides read TGTGCCAGCAGCTCAGCGGGAGGCCCCTACAATGAGCAGTTCTTC.

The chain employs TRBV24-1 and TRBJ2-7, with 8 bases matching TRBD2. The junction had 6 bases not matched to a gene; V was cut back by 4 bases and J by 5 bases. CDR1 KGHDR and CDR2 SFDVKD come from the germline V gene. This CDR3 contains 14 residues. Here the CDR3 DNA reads TGTGCCACCAGTGACCCCGGGGGGGACGACGAGCAGTACTTC. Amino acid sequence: CATSDPGGDDEQYF.

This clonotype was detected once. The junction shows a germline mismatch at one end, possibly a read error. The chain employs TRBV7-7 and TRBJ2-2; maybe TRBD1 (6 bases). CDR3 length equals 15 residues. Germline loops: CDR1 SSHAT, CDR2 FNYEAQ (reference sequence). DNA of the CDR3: TGTGCTAGCAGCCCGGGCAGGGGTGACGCCGGGGAGCTGTTTTTT. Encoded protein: CASSPGRGDAGELFF.

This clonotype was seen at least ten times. The chain's CDR3 is CASSTQGAAHNEQFF. The CDR3 coding sequence is TGTGCCAGCAGCACCCAGGGGGCCGCTCATAATGAGCAGTTCTTC. The chain carries TRBV11-3 and TRBJ2-1; 8 bases map to TRBD1. Germline trimming cut 5 bases from V and 7 bases from J; bases unmatched to any gene: 10. The CDR3 covers 15 residues. Germline CDR1 and CDR2: SGHNT and YENEEA.

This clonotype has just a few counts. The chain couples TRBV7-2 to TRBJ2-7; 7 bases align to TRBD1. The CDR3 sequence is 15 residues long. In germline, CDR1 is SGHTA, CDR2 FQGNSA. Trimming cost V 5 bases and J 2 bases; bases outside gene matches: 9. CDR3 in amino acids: CASSPDRSRTYEQYF. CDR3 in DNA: TGTGCCAGCAGCCCGGACAGGAGTAGGACCTACGAGCAGTACTTC. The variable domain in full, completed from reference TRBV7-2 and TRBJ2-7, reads GAGVSQSPSNKVTEKGKDVELRCDPISGHTALYWYRQSLGQGLEFLIYFQGNSAPDKSGLPSDRFSAERTGGSVSTLTIQRTQQEDSAVYLCASSPDRSRTYEQYFGPGTRLTVT.

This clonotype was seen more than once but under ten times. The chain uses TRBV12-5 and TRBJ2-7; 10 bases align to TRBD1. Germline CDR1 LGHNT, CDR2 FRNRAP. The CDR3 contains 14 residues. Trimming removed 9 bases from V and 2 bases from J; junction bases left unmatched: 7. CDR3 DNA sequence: TGTGCTAGCAAACCCGGACAGGGGGCCTACGAGCAGTACTTC. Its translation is CASKPGQGAYEQYF.

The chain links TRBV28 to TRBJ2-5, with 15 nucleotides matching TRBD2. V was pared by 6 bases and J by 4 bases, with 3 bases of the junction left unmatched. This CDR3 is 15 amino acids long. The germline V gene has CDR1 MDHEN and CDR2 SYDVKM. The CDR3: CASRGLAGGGETQYF. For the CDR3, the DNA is TGTGCCAGCAGGGGACTAGCGGGAGGTGGAGAGACCCAGTACTTC.

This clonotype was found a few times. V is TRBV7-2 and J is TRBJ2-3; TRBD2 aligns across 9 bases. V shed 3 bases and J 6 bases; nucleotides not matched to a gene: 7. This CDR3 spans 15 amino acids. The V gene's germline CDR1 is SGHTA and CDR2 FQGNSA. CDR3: CASSLVVAGEDTQYF. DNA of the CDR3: TGTGCCAGCAGCTTGGTAGTAGCGGGGGAGGATACGCAGTATTTT.

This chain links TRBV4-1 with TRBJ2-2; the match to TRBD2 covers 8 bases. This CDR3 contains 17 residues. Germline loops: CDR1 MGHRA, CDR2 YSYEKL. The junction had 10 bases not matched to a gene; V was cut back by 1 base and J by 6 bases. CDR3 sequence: CASSQGQAGEGAGELFF. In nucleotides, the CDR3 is TGCGCCAGCAGCCAAGGTCAAGCGGGAGAAGGGGCCGGGGAGCTGTTTTTT.

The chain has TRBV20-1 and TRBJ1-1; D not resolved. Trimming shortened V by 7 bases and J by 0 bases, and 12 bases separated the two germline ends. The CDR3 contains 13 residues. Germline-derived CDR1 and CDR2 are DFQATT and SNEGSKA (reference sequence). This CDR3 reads CSVAGPMNTEAFF. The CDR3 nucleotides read TGCAGTGTGGCGGGCCCGATGAACACTGAAGCTTTCTTT.

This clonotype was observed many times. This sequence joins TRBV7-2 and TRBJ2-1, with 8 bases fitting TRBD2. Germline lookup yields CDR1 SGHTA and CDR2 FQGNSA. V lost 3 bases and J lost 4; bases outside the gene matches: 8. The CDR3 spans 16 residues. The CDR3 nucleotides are TGTGCCAGCAGCTTCCTAGCGGGTATGGTATACAATGAGCAGTTCTTC. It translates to CASSFLAGMVYNEQFF.

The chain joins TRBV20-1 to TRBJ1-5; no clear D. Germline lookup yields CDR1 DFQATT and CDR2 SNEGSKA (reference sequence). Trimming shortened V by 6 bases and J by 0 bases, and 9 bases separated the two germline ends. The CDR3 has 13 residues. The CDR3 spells CSAKHDSNQPQHF. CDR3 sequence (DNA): TGCAGTGCAAAGCATGATAGCAATCAGCCCCAGCATTTT.

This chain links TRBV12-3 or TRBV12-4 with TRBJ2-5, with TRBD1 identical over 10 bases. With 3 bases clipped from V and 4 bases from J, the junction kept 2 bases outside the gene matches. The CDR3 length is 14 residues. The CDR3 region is CASSFRTGGETQYF. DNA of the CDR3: TGTGCCAGCAGTTTTCGGACAGGGGGAGAGACCCAGTACTTC.

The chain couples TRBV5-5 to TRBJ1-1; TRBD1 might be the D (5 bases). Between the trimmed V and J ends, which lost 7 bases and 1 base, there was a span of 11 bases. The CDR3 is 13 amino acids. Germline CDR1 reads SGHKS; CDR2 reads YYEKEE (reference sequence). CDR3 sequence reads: CASAPGRNTEAFF. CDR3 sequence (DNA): TGTGCCAGCGCCCCAGGGCGGAACACTGAAGCTTTCTTT.

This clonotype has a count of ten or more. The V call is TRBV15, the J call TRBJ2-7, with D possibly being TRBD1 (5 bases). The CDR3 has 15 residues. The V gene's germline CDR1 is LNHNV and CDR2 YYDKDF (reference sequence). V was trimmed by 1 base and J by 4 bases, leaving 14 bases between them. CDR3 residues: CATSRAPDREYEQYF. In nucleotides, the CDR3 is TGTGCCACCAGCAGAGCCCCTGACAGAGAGTACGAGCAGTACTTC.

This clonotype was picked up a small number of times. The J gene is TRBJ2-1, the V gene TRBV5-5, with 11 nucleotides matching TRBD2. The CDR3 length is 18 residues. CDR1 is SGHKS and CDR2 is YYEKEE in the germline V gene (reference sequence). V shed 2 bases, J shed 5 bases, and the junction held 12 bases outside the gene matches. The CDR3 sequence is CASSFLMPGTSGNNEQFF. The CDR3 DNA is TGTGCCAGCAGCTTTTTGATGCCCGGGACTAGCGGAAACAATGAGCAGTTCTTC.

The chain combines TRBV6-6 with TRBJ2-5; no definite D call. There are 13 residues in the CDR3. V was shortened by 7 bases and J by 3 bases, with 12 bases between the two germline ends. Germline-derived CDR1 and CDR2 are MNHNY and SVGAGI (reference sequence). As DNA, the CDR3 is TGTGCCAGCAAACTCAACCGAAAAGAGACCCAGTACTTC. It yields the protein CASKLNRKETQYF.

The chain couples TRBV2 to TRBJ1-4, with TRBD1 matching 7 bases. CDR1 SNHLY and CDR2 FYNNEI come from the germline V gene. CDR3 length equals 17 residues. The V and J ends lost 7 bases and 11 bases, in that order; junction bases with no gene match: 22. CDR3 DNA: TGTGCCAGCACACAAGGATTACGGGCTTACGGGACAGAGAAACTGTTTTTT. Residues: CASTQGLRAYGTEKLFF. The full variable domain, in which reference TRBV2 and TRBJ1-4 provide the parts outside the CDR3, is EPEVTQTPSHQVTQMGQEVILRCVPISNHLYFYWYRQILGQKVEFLVSFYNNEISEKSEIFDDQFSVERPDGSNFTLKIRSTKLEDSAMYFCASTQGLRAYGTEKLFFGSGTQLSVL.

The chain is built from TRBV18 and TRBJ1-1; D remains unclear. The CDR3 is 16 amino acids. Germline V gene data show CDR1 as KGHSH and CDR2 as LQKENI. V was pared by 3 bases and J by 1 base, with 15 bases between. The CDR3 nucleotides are TGTGCCAGCTCACCGATAAACGGTCCCCGGAACACTGAAGCTTTCTTT. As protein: CASSPINGPRNTEAFF. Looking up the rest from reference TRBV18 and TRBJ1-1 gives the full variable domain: NAGVMQNPRHLVRRRGQEARLRCSPMKGHSHVYWYRQLPEEGLKFMVYLQKENIIDESGMPKERFSAEFPKEGPSILRIQQVVRGDSAAYFCASSPINGPRNTEAFFGQGTRLTVV.

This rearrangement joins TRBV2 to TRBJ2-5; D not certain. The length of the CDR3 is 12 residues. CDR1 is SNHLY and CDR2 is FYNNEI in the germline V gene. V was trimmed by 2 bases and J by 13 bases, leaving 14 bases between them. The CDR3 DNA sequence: TGTGCCAGCAGTGAAAGTACTCTACGCCCGTACTTC. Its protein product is CASSESTLRPYF.

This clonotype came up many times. The CDR3 sequence is CASSTSASAASSYNEQFF. Here the CDR3 DNA reads TGCGCCAGCAGCACGAGCGCGTCAGCAGCCAGCTCCTACAATGAGCAGTTCTTC. The chain links TRBV5-1 to TRBJ2-1; D not certain. Germline V lookup: CDR1 SGHRS, CDR2 YFSETQ. The CDR3 sequence is 18 residues long. V was clipped by 4 bases and J by 0 bases, with 20 bases between them.

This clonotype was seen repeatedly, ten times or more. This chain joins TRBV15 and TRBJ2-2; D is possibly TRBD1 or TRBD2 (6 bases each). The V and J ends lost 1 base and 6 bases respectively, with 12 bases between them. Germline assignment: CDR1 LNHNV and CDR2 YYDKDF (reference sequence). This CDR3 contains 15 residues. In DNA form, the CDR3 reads TGTGCCACCAGCAGAGGACAGGAGCGGGCCGGGGAGCTGTTTTTT. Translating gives CATSRGQERAGELFF.